The 5 T cell receptor beta chains below come from one sample, sequenced in a study of shared clonotypes between healthy human individuals. Assay used: immunoSEQ multiplex PCR; TCRdb lists only in-frame clones, some missing. The sample includes approximately 2.5 million clones, 93% seen only once; the top ten take 0.36%. Sequencing was carried out using naive CD4+ T cells from PBMCs. Subset: CD45RA+ positively selected. These receptors came from a man between 18 and 29 years old in good health. Some clones in this sample may be carry-over from other donors' samples.

The chain employs TRBV10-3 and TRBJ2-1; 16 bases match TRBD2. The germline V gene has CDR1 ENHRY and CDR2 SYGVKD. The CDR3 spans 21 residues. The V gene end was trimmed by 0 bases and the J gene end by 10 bases; junction bases not matched to a gene: 18. The CDR3 DNA follows: TGTGCCATCAGTGAGTCTGGAGGGAGGGGACTAGCGGGAGGGCCCAAAGAGGAGCAGTTCTTC. Translated: CAISESGGRGLAGGPKEEQFF.

This CDR3 reads CASSLGPATNEQFF. The CDR3 DNA reads TGTGCCAGCAGCTTAGGGCCCGCGACGAATGAGCAGTTCTTC. The chain uses TRBV7-3 and TRBJ2-1; D unclear. The CDR3 is 14 amino acids. Germline CDR1 reads SGHTA; CDR2 reads FQGTGA. The ends were cut back, 2 bases at V and 7 bases at J, with 12 bases in the middle.

The rearrangement joins TRBV18 to TRBJ1-5; TRBD1 might be the D (5 bases). This CDR3 is 13 amino acids long. Germline V lookup: CDR1 KGHSH, CDR2 LQKENI. V was trimmed by 5 bases and J by 7 bases, leaving 12 bases between them. CDR3 bases: TGTGCCAGCTCATCGGGGAAGGGGCAGCCCCAGCATTTT. It encodes CASSSGKGQPQHF.

The chain has TRBV5-1 and TRBJ2-5, with TRBD1 identical over 7 bases. Germline trimming cut 0 bases from V and 1 base from J; bases unmatched to any gene: 6. Germline V gives CDR1 SGHRS, CDR2 YFSETQ. The CDR3 has 16 amino acids. The CDR3 coding sequence is TGCGCCAGCAGCTTGGGGTCAGGGGGTATCCAAGAGACCCAGTACTTC. It codes for CASSLGSGGIQETQYF.

J is TRBJ1-5 and V is TRBV7-9; D might be TRBD1 (5 bases). The V and J ends lost 5 bases and 2 bases respectively, with 19 bases between them. Germline lookup yields CDR1 SEHNR and CDR2 FQNEAQ (reference sequence). CDR3 length: 17 residues. CDR3 residues: CASSPYPSGGGNQPQHF. In nucleotides, the CDR3 is TGTGCCAGCAGCCCATACCCTTCGGGGGGTGGCAATCAGCCCCAGCATTTT. The full variable domain, its missing parts supplied by reference TRBV7-9 and TRBJ1-5, is DTGVSQNPRHKITKRGQNVTFRCDPISEHNRLYWYRQTLGQGPEFLTYFQNEAQLEKSRLLSDRFSAERPKGSFSTLEIQRTEQGDSAMYLCASSPYPSGGGNQPQHFGDGTRLSIL.